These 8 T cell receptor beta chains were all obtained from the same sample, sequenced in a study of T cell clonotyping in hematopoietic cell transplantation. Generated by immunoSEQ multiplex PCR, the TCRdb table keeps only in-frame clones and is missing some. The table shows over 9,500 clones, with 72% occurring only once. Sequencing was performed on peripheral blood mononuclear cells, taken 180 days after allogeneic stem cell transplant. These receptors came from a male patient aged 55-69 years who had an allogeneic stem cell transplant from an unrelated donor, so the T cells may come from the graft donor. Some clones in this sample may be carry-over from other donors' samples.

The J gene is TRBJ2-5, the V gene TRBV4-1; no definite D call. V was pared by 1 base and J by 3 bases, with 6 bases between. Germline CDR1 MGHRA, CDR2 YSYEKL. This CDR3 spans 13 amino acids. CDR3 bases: TGCGCCAGCAGCCAAGTAACGGAAGAGACCCAGTACTTC. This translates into CASSQVTEETQYF.

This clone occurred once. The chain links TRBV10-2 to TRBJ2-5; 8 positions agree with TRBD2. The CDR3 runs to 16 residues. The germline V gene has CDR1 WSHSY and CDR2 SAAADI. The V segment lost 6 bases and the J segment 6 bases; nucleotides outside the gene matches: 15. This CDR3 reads CASRGGSGAQLKTQYF. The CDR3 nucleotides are TGCGCCAGCAGGGGGGGTAGCGGGGCCCAGTTAAAGACCCAGTACTTC.

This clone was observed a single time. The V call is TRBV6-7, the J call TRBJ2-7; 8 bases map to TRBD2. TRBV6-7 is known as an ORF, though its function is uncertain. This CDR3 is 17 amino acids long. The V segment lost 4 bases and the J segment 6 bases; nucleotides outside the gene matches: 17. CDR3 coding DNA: TGTGCCAGCAGTTCCCCCTCGAAAGCGGGGGCGTTCTGCGAGCAGTACTTC. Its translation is CASSSPSKAGAFCEQYF.

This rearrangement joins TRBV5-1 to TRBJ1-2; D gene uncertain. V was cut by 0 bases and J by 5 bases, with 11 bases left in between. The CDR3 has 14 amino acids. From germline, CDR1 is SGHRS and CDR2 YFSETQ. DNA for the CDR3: TGCGCCAGCAGCTTGGCGGGGTCTGGGTATGGCTACACCTTC. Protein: CASSLAGSGYGYTF.

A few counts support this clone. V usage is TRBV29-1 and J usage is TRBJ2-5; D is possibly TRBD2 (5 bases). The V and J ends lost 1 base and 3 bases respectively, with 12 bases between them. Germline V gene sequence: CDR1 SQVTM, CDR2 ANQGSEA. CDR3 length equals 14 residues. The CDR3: CSVEVGLAEETQYF. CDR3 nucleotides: TGCAGCGTTGAAGTGGGTCTAGCAGAAGAGACCCAGTACTTC.

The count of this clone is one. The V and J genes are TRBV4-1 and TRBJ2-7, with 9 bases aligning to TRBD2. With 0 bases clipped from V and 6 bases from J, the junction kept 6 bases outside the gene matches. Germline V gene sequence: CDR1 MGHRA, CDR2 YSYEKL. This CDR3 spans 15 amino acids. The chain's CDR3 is CASSQEVAGGTEQYF. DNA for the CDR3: TGCGCCAGCAGCCAAGAGGTGGCGGGAGGGACCGAGCAGTACTTC.

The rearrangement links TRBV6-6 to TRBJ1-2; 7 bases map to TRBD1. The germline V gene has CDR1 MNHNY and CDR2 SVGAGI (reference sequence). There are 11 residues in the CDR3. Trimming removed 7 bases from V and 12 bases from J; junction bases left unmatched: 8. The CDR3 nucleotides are TGTGCCAGCACGACAGGGTTTTTCAACACCTTC. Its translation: CASTTGFFNTF.

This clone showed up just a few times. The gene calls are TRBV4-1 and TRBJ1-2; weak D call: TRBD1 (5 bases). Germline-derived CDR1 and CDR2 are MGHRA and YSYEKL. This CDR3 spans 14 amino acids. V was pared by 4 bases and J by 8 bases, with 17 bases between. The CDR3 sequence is CASSPFDRYRGYTF. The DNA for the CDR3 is TGCGCCAGCAGCCCATTCGACAGATACAGGGGCTACACCTTC.